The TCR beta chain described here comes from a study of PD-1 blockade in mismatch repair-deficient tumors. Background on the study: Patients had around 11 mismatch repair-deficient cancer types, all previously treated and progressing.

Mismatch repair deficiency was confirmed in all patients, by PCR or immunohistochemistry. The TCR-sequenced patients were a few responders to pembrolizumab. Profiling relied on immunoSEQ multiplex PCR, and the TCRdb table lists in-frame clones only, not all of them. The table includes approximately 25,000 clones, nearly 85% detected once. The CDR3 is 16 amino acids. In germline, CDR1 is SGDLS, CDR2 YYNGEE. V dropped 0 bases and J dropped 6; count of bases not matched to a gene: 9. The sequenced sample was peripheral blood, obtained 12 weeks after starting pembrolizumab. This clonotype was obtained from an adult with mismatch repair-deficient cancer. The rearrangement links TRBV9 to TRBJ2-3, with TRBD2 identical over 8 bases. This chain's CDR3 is CASSVAVIAGSDTQYF. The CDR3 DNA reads TGTGCCAGCAGCGTAGCTGTTATAGCGGGAAGCGATACGCAGTATTTT. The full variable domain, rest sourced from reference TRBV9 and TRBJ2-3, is DSGVTQTPKHLITATGQRVTLRCSPRSGDLSVYWYQQSLDQGLQFLIQYYNGEERAKGNILERFSAQQFPDLHSELNLSSLELGDSALYFCASSVAVIAGSDTQYFGPGTRLTVL.